The 12 T cell receptor beta chains presented below share a single source sample, sequenced in a study of blood T cell repertoires in COVID-19. Using immunoSEQ multiplex PCR, the repertoire was profiled, and TCRdb retains in-frame clones only, with some absent. The table shows a few hundred thousand clones, with about 79% occurring only once. The specimen was peripheral blood. The source is a man in his forties or fifties who had recovered from COVID-19.

The chain joins TRBV6-5 to TRBJ2-5; TRBD1 agrees at 7 bases. Germline V gene data show CDR1 as MNHEY and CDR2 as SVGAGI. J was trimmed by 9 bases and V by 3 bases; bases with no gene match: 10. The CDR3 is made up of 14 amino acids. This CDR3 is CASSYGDRRSPQYF. As DNA, the CDR3 is TGTGCCAGCAGTTATGGGGACAGAAGGAGTCCCCAGTACTTC.

V gene TRBV5-1 combines with J gene TRBJ1-1; a possible D gene is TRBD1 (5 bases). Trimming took 0 bases from V and 7 from J, leaving 10 bases between them. Looked up from germline, CDR1 is SGHRS and CDR2 is YFSETQ. This CDR3 has 13 amino acids. The CDR3 sequence: CASSLARQGEAFF. CDR3 nucleotide sequence: TGCGCCAGCAGCTTGGCCCGGCAGGGTGAAGCTTTCTTT.

The CDR3 DNA sequence: TGTGCCAGCAGCCTAAATCCGGGGAGGGGGAGGCCTGAAAAACTGTTTTTT. The encoded protein is CASSLNPGRGRPEKLFF. The chain joins TRBV5-6 to TRBJ1-4; D might be TRBD1 (6 bases). Germline V CDR1 and CDR2: SGHDT, YYEEEE. The CDR3 consists of 17 residues. Trimming cost V 4 bases and J 7 bases, with 23 bases left between them.

The sample holds a few counts of this clone. Other DNA sequences within the sample encode an identical CDR3. In DNA form, the CDR3 reads TGTGCCAGCAGTTTAGCCCGTCCTTACGAGCAGTACTTC. Translating it yields CASSLARPYEQYF. The chain uses TRBV12-3 or TRBV12-4 and TRBJ2-7; no clear D. Trimming left V 0 bases short and J 4 bases short, with 7 bases between. This CDR3 has 13 residues.

The chain joins TRBV18 to TRBJ1-4; 8 bases are shared with TRBD1. V lost 3 bases and J lost 6; bases outside the gene matches: 9. The CDR3 runs 16 residues. The germline gives CDR1 KGHSH, CDR2 LQKENI. The CDR3 DNA follows: TGTGCCAGCTCACCTTATCGACAGGGGAGGGATGAAAAACTGTTTTTT. Its protein product is CASSPYRQGRDEKLFF.

V is TRBV2 and J is TRBJ1-4, with a possible D match to TRBD1 (6 bases). Between the trimmed V and J ends, which lost 5 bases and 2 bases, there was a span of 12 bases. The CDR3 extends over 15 amino acids. The germline CDR1 and CDR2 sequences are SNHLY and FYNNEI. Written as DNA, the CDR3 is TGTGCCAGCAGTTGGGGGCGCGGGACTAATGAAAAACTGTTTTTT. It codes for CASSWGRGTNEKLFF. The variable domain in full, completed from reference TRBV2 and TRBJ1-4, reads EPEVTQTPSHQVTQMGQEVILRCVPISNHLYFYWYRQILGQKVEFLVSFYNNEISEKSEIFDDQFSVERPDGSNFTLKIRSTKLEDSAMYFCASSWGRGTNEKLFFGSGTQLSVL.

The chain employs TRBV3-1 (or the pseudogene TRBV3-2) and TRBJ2-1; D perhaps matches TRBD2 (5 bases). The CDR3 runs 16 residues. Germline values: CDR1 LGHDT, CDR2 YNNKEL (reference sequence). Trimming cost V 1 base and J 9 bases, with 19 bases left between them. The CDR3 DNA reads TGTGCCAGCAGCCAAGTTATAGCCGGGGTCTCGGGTGAGCAGTTCTTC. Amino acid sequence: CASSQVIAGVSGEQFF.

The genes are TRBV7-2 and TRBJ1-2; no reliable D call. This CDR3 has 14 residues. V gave up 6 bases and J gave up 1 base, with 12 bases separating them. Germline V gene sequence: CDR1 SGHTA, CDR2 FQGNSA. The CDR3 loop is CASSLPHFNYGYTF. The CDR3, as DNA: TGTGCCAGCAGTCTACCCCATTTTAACTATGGCTACACCTTC.

This chain connects TRBV5-1 to TRBJ2-4; 8 bases align to TRBD1. The CDR3 runs 15 residues. Germline CDR1 reads SGHRS; CDR2 reads YFSETQ. V was pared by 0 bases and J by 7 bases, with 6 bases of the junction left unmatched. The CDR3 is CASSLGTGQGNIQYF. Written as DNA, the CDR3 is TGCGCCAGCAGCTTGGGGACAGGGCAAGGGAACATTCAGTACTTC.

V gene TRBV11-2 combines with J gene TRBJ2-3; 7 bases match TRBD1. Trimming at V came to 1 base and at J to 2 bases, leaving 12 bases not matched to a gene. CDR3 length: 18 amino acids. CDR1 and CDR2 (germline): SGHAT, FQNNGV. The CDR3: CASSLAIDGTEDTDTQYF. For the CDR3, the DNA is TGTGCCAGCAGCTTAGCCATAGACGGGACAGAAGACACAGATACGCAGTATTTT.

As to this clone: The same CDR3 can be traced to other DNA sequences in this sample. This chain uses TRBV9 with TRBJ2-3; TRBD2 aligns across 7 bases. V lost 2 bases, J lost 0 bases, and 3 bases stayed unmatched. This CDR3 has 15 residues. In germline, CDR1 is SGDLS, CDR2 YYNGEE. The DNA for the CDR3 is TGTGCCAGCAGCGTTGTGGGGGGGAGCACAGATACGCAGTATTTT. Protein product: CASSVVGGSTDTQYF.

Only one count was recorded for this clone. The chain carries TRBV7-6 and TRBJ1-2; 12 positions agree with TRBD1. The CDR3 totals 17 residues. The ends lost 5 bases at V and 6 bases at J; junction bases unmatched: 13. Germline V CDR1 and CDR2: SGHVS, FNYEAQ. The DNA for the CDR3 is TGTGCCAGCAGCGCAAGACCCGGGACAGGGGGCGGAGATGGCTACACCTTC. Translating it yields CASSARPGTGGGDGYTF.